This passage covers 10 T cell receptor beta chains from one sample sequenced in a study of shared clonotypes between healthy human individuals. Measured with immunoSEQ multiplex PCR; TCRdb has only the in-frame clones, and not every one. Seen here are 300,000 or so clones, under 80% observed once, and the top ten hold 10%. The sample comprised memory CD4+ T cells sorted from blood. Specified subset: CD45RA-negative fraction. These receptors were collected from a man aged 30 to 39 in good health.

This chain connects TRBV30 to TRBJ1-3; 9 bases line up with TRBD1. Germline V CDR1 and CDR2: GTSNPN, SVGIG (reference sequence). CDR3 length equals 13 residues. J gave up 6 bases and V 5 bases, and 5 bases lay outside the gene matches. CDR3 region: CAWATGGLNTIYF. The CDR3, as DNA: TGTGCCTGGGCCACAGGGGGCCTAAACACCATATATTTT.

In the case of this clone: This specimen includes other DNA sequences encoding the same CDR3. The genes are TRBV5-6 and TRBJ2-1; D may be TRBD2 (7 bases). Germline V gene lookup returns CDR1 SGHDT and CDR2 YYEEEE. The CDR3 totals 14 residues. The V gene lost 5 bases and the J gene lost 4 bases, with 13 bases spanning the gap. The CDR3 DNA sequence: TGTGCCAGCAGTAGGGGGAGGGCTTACAATGAGCAGTTCTTC. Protein product: CASSRGRAYNEQFF.

This clone showed up just a few times. The chain links TRBV5-4 to TRBJ2-5, with D unresolved. V was clipped by 4 bases and J by 4 bases, with 11 bases between them. The CDR3 has 13 residues. Looked up from germline, CDR1 is SGHNT and CDR2 is YYREEE (reference sequence). The chain's CDR3 is CASSPSKRETQYF. DNA of the CDR3: TGTGCCAGCAGCCCGTCGAAGCGAGAGACCCAGTACTTC. Complete variable domain (other parts from reference TRBV5-4 and TRBJ2-5): ETGVTQSPTHLIKTRGQQVTLRCSSQSGHNTVSWYQQALGQGPQFIFQYYREEENGRGNFPPRFSGLQFPNYSSELNVNALELDDSALYLCASSPSKRETQYFGPGTRLLVL.

The rearrangement joins TRBV7-2 to TRBJ2-5, with 11 positions matching TRBD1. The CDR3 runs to 16 residues. V lost 5 bases, J lost 4 bases, and 9 bases stayed unmatched. Germline V gene sequence: CDR1 SGHTA, CDR2 FQGNSA. CDR3 DNA sequence: TGTGCCAGCAGCCGCCGGACAGGGGGCTCGAGAGAGACCCAGTACTTC. It specifies CASSRRTGGSRETQYF.

The chain joins TRBV15 to TRBJ2-5; 8 bases map to TRBD2. CDR1 is LNHNV, CDR2 YYDKDF, per germline (reference sequence). CDR3 length: 14 residues. J was trimmed by 2 bases and V by 11 bases; bases with no gene match: 10. CDR3 DNA sequence: TGTGCCTCCCAAGACGGCGGGGGGCAAGAGACCCAGTACTTC. Residues: CASQDGGGQETQYF.

This chain connects TRBV6-9 to TRBJ1-1; possible D gene TRBD1, 5 bases. This CDR3 spans 13 amino acids. Deletions cut 10 bases from V and 1 base from J, with 13 bases between. Germline V gene data show CDR1 as MNHGY and CDR2 as SVAAGI. This CDR3 is CATRGLSNTEAFF. Here the CDR3 DNA reads TGTGCCACGAGGGGTCTCTCGAACACTGAAGCTTTCTTT.

V usage is TRBV16 and J usage is TRBJ1-5, with D possibly matching TRBD1 (6 bases). Germline V gene data show CDR1 as KGHSY and CDR2 as FQNENV. This CDR3 is built from 15 residues. V was cut by 0 bases and J by 6 bases, with 12 bases left in between. CDR3 in DNA: TGTGCCAGCAGCCAATCGGGGGGGCCCGGTCAGCCCCAGCATTTT. Translation gives CASSQSGGPGQPQHF. Using reference TRBV16 and TRBJ1-5 for the parts outside the CDR3, the full variable domain is GEEVAQTPKHLVRGEGQKAKLYCAPIKGHSYVFWYQQVLKNEFKFLISFQNENVFDETGMPKERFSAKCLPNSPCSLEIQATKLEDSAVYFCASSQSGGPGQPQHFGDGTRLSIL.

The rearrangement uses TRBV30 and TRBJ1-3; TRBD1 is a possible D gene (5 bases). Germline V CDR1 and CDR2: GTSNPN, SVGIG (reference sequence). V was trimmed by 4 bases and J by 5 bases, leaving 21 bases between them. The length of the CDR3 is 16 residues. The CDR3, as DNA: TGTGCCTGGACCCAAGGGGTTTCGGGTTACCGAAACACCATATATTTT. Translated: CAWTQGVSGYRNTIYF.

This chain's CDR3 is CASSPMTGGQTQYF. The CDR3 region has the DNA TGTGCCAGCAGCCCAATGACAGGGGGGCAGACCCAGTACTTC. The genes are TRBV5-6 and TRBJ2-5; 9 bases are shared with TRBD1. The CDR3 length is 14 residues. Germline CDR1 is SGHDT and CDR2 is YYEEEE. Germline trimming cut 4 bases from V and 6 bases from J; bases unmatched to any gene: 7.

The chain couples TRBV7-2 to TRBJ2-3, with D maybe TRBD2 (5 bases). In germline, CDR1 is SGHTA, CDR2 FQGNSA. Between the trimmed V and J ends, which lost 1 base and 0 bases, there was a span of 11 bases. This CDR3 has 16 residues. The CDR3 protein is CASSLDTSRSTDTQYF. The CDR3 DNA is TGTGCCAGCAGCTTAGATACTAGTCGGAGCACAGATACGCAGTATTTT.